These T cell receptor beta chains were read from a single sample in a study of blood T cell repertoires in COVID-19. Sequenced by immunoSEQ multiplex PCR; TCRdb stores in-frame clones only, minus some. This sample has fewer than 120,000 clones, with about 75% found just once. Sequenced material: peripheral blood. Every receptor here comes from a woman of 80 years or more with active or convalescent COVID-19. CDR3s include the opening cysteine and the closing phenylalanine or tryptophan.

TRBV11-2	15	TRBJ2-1	CASSFWGLADNEQFF
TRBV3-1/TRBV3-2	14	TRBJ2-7	CASSQFGEAGEQYF
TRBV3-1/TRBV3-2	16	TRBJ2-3	CASSQDLAANTDTQYF
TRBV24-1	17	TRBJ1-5	CATSDLRGATSNQPQHF
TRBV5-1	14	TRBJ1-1	CASSLQGISTEAFF
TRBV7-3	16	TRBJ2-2	CASSRTGLAMTGELFF
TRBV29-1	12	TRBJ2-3	CSETSGTDTQYF
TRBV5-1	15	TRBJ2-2	CASSLVQGNTGELFF
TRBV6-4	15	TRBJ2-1	CASSDGLAGNSEQFF
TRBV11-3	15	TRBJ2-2	CASSPTGANTGELFF
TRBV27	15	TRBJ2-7	CASSWSGGPVGEQYF
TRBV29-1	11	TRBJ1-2	CSAGTNYGYTF
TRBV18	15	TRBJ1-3	CASSSAGVSGNTIYF
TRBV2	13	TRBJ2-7	CASSEERSYEQYF
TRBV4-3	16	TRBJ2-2	CASSQRLAGNTGELFF
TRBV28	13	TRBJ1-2	CASSLPHRDGYTF
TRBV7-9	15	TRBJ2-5	CASSLDLAGEETQYF
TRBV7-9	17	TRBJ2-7	CASSPKALGTGVHEQYF
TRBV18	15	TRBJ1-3	CASSPLDSSGNTIYF
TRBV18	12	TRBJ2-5	CASSPLAETQYF
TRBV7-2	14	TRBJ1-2	CASSLGGGNYGYTF
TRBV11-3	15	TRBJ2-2	CASSSQDRGTGELFF
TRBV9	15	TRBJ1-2	CASSVVDRPYYGYTF
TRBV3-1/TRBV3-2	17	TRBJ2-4	CASSQGLAFLAKNIQYF
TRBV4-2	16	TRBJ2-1	CASSQGTSESYNEQFF
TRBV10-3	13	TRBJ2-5	CAIKSPGMETQYF
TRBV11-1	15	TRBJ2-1	CASSLFGQTYNEQFF
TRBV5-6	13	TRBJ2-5	CASSRQGTETQYF
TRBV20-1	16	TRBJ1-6	CSASVGFRGNNSPLHF
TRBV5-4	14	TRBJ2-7	CASSSGGRGYEQYF
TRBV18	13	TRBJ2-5	CASSGGYQETQYF
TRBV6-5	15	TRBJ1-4	CASSYSPGDLEKLFF
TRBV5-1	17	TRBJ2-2	CASSVGLAGMNTGELFF
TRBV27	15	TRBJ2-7	CASSPLAGASYEQYF
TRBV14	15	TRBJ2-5	CASSRDRGPVETQYF
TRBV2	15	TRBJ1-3	CASSLDRYSGNTIYF
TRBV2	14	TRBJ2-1	CASSAGSRYNEQFF
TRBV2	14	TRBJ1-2	CASSGSSGFYGYTF
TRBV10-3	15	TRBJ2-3	CAISEIRGRADTQYF
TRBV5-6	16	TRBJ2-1	CASSRLAGGVSNEQFF
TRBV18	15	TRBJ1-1	CASSPRTGSESEAFF
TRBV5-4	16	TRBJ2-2	CASSPLSPGDTGELFF